This T cell receptor (beta chain) derives from a study of OX40 agonist ivuxolimab in advanced cancers. About the research overall: The dose-escalation cohort was over 65% male, with a mean age of about 60 years, ranging about 23 to 90. Previous treatment with anti-PD-1, anti-PD-L1 or anti-CTLA-4 therapy was allowed; about 44% had received some.

Germline CDR1 SNHLY, CDR2 FYNNEI. V lost 9 bases, J lost 5 bases, and 4 bases stayed unmatched. This CDR3 is 13 amino acids long. The method was immunoSEQ multiplex PCR; TCRdb's version includes in-frame clones alone and lacks a portion of them. The table records tens of thousands of clones, 70% to 90% of them present only once. This clone was detected once. The antigen is unknown. Study outcomes and limitations: Low levels of normalized T-cell clonal expansion also appeared in some nonresponders.

The TCR originated in an adult with an advanced solid tumor such as melanoma, head and neck, liver or kidney cancer. This chain uses TRBV2 with TRBJ2-1, with 10 positions matching TRBD2. Source: CD4+ or CD8+ T cells sorted from blood, taken in a trial of the OX40 agonist ivuxolimab. The chain's CDR3 is CARKTSGHNEQFF. For the CDR3, the DNA is TGTGCCAGAAAGACTAGCGGGCACAATGAGCAGTTCTTC.